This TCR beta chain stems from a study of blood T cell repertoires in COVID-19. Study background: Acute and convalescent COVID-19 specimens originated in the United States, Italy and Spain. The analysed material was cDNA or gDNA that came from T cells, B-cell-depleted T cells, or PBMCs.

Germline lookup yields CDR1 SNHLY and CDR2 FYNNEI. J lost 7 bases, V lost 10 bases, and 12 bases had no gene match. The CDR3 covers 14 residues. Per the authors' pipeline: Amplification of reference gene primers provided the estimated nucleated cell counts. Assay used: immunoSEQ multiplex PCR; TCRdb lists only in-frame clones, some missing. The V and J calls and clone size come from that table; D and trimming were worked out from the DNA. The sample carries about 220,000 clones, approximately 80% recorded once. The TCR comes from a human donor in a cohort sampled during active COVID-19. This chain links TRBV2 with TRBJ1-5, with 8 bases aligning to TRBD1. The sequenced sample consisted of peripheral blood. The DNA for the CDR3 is TGTGCCACCAAAGAGGACAGGGTCAGCCAGCCCCAGCATTTT. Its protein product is CATKEDRVSQPQHF.